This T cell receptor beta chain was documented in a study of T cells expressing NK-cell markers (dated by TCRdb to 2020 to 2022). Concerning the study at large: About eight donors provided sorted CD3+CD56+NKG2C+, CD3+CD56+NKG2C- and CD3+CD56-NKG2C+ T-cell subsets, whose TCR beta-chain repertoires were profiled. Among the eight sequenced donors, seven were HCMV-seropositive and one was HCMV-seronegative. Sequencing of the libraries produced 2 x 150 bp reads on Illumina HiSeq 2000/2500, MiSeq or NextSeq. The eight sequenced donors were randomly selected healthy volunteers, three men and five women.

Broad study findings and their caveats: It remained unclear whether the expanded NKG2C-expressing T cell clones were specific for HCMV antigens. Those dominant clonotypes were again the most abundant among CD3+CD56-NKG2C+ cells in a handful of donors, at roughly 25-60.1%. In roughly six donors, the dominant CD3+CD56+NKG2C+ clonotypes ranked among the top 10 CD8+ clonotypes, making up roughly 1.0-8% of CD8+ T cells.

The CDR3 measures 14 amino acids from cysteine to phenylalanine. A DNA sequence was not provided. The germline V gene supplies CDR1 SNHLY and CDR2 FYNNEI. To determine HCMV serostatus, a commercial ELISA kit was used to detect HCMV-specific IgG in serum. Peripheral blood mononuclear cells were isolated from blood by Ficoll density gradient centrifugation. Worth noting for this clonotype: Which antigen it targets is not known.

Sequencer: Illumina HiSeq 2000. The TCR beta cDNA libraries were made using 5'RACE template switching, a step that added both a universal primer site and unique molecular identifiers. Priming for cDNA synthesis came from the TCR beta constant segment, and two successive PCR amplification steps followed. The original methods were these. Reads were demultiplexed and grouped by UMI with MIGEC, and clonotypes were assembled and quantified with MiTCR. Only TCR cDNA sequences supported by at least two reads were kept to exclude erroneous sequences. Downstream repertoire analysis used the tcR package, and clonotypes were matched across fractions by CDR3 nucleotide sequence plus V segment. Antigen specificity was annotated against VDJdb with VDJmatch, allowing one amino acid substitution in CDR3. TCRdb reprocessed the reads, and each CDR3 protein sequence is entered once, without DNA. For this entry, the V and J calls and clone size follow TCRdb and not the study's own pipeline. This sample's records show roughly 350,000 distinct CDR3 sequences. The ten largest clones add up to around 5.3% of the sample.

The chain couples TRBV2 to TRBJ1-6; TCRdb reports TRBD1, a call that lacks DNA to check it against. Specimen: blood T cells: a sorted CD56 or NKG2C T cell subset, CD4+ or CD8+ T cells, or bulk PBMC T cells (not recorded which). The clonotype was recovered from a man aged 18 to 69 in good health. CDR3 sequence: CASSPGHNNSPLHF.